These T cell receptor beta chains were read from a single sample in a study of Ad26.COV2.S vaccination and SARS-CoV-2 variants. Sequencing was performed with immunoSEQ multiplex PCR; in TCRdb, only in-frame clones are kept and a portion is missing. The sample includes about half a million clones, about 88% of them seen just once. The material sequenced was peripheral blood, taken in a trial of Ad26.COV2.S vaccine versus placebo. Receptors originate from a person between 18 and 60 years old who received the Ad26.COV2.S COVID-19 vaccine or a placebo. The CDR3 runs from the conserved cysteine through the conserved F or W. The D gene is left open where the match is weak. Only some rows state a clone size, as once, few, many or a class for expanded clones.

clone size	V gene	J gene	CDR3 length	D gene	CDR3 protein	CDR3 DNA
once	TRBV5-1	TRBJ1-5	15	TRBD1	CASSRDRVRNQPQHF	TGCGCCAGCAGCAGGGACAGGGTGCGCAATCAGCCCCAGCATTTT
.	TRBV28	TRBJ2-5	15	.	CASSPGHSIEETQYF	TGTGCCAGCAGCCCGGGACACTCAATTGAAGAGACCCAGTACTTC
.	TRBV11-2	TRBJ1-2	14	TRBD1	CASSTGQVNYGYTF	TGTGCCAGCAGCACGGGACAGGTCAACTATGGCTACACCTTC
.	TRBV5-1	TRBJ1-1	14	.	CASTLGHPGSEAFF	TGCGCCAGCACCCTGGGCCACCCGGGGTCTGAAGCTTTCTTT
.	TRBV6-5	TRBJ2-7	16	TRBD2	CASSYQGGSVSYEQYF	TGTGCCAGCAGTTACCAGGGCGGGAGTGTGTCCTACGAGCAGTACTTC
.	TRBV28	TRBJ2-7	14	.	CASSRLGGGSKQYF	TGTGCCAGCAGCCGACTGGGGGGAGGTTCGAAGCAGTACTTC
few	TRBV7-9	TRBJ1-3	14	.	CASSLPNAGNTIYF	TGTGCCAGCAGCTTACCCAACGCTGGAAACACCATATATTTT
.	TRBV7-9	TRBJ2-7	15	.	CASSLFGTDPYEQYF	TGTGCCAGCAGCTTGTTCGGGACGGACCCCTACGAGCAGTACTTC
.	TRBV7-2	TRBJ2-3	16	.	CASSLGSGTSTDTQYF	TGTGCCAGCAGCTTAGGTTCGGGAACTAGCACAGATACGCAGTATTTT
.	TRBV27	TRBJ1-1	13	TRBD1	CASWDRADTEAFF	TGTGCCAGCTGGGACAGGGCCGACACTGAAGCTTTCTTT
.	TRBV11-2	TRBJ1-3	17	.	CASSLDLQGMYGNTIYF	TGTGCCAGCAGCTTAGACCTACAGGGAATGTACGGAAACACCATATATTTT
few	TRBV27	TRBJ1-5	13	.	CASSFRAGQPQHF	TGTGCCAGCAGTTTCAGGGCAGGACAGCCCCAGCATTTT
.	TRBV7-9	TRBJ1-2	14	.	CASSSLGGNYGYTF	TGTGCCAGCAGCTCCTTGGGGGGGAACTATGGCTACACCTTC
.	TRBV4-2	TRBJ2-7	15	TRBD2	CASSQDRGGGYEQYF	TGTGCCAGCAGCCAAGATCGGGGGGGAGGCTACGAGCAGTACTTC
once	TRBV12-3/TRBV12-4	TRBJ1-1	13	.	CASSLRRVTEAFF	TGTGCCAGCAGTTTACGCAGGGTCACTGAAGCTTTCTTT
.	TRBV4-1	TRBJ1-1	19	.	CASSQVHHLRWPENTEAFF	TGCGCCAGCAGCCAAGTCCATCATCTAAGGTGGCCGGAAAACACTGAAGCTTTCTTT
few	TRBV27	TRBJ1-2	12	TRBD1	CASSTGARGYTF	TGTGCCAGCAGTACAGGGGCCCGGGGCTACACCTTC
once	TRBV4-1	TRBJ1-2	15	.	CASSQGGTPNYGYTF	TGCGCCAGCAGCCAAGGGGGCACGCCAAACTATGGCTACACCTTC
.	TRBV7-9	TRBJ1-1	16	TRBD1	CASSQSGGAMNTEAFF	TGTGCCAGCAGCCAATCAGGGGGCGCGATGAACACTGAAGCTTTCTTT
.	TRBV6-5	TRBJ2-7	15	TRBD2	CASSQQRGADYEQYF	TGTGCCAGCAGTCAACAGCGGGGGGCCGACTACGAGCAGTACTTC
.	TRBV30	TRBJ1-5	14	.	CAWSVQISNQPQHF	TGTGCCTGGAGTGTACAGATTAGCAATCAGCCCCAGCATTTT
.	TRBV7-9	TRBJ2-3	16	TRBD2	CASSALAGVSTDTQYF	TGTGCCAGCAGCGCACTAGCGGGAGTCAGCACAGATACGCAGTATTTT
.	TRBV7-9	TRBJ2-7	13	.	CASSMAGDYEQYF	TGTGCCAGCAGTATGGCCGGGGACTACGAGCAGTACTTC
.	TRBV18	TRBJ2-5	14	TRBD1	CASSPNRGQETQYF	TGTGCCAGCTCGCCGAACAGGGGTCAAGAGACCCAGTACTTC
.	TRBV7-9	TRBJ1-6	15	TRBD1	CASSLPDREGSPLHF	TGTGCCAGCAGCTTACCGGACAGGGAAGGCTCACCCCTCCACTTT
.	TRBV28	TRBJ1-6	17	.	CASSPVRDGGIDSPLHF	TGTGCCAGCAGCCCGGTAAGGGACGGGGGTATAGATTCACCCCTCCACTTT
once	TRBV6-2/TRBV6-3	TRBJ1-2	11	.	CASSNLSGYTF	TGTGCCAGCAGTAACCTCTCTGGCTACACCTTC
.	TRBV6-5	TRBJ1-3	13	.	CATQWPGAGTIYF	TGTGCCACCCAATGGCCAGGGGCAGGCACCATATATTTT
.	TRBV19	TRBJ1-1	15	.	CASSNYREVNTEAFF	TGTGCCAGTAGTAATTATCGTGAGGTGAACACTGAAGCTTTCTTT
.	TRBV19	TRBJ2-1	16	TRBD2	CASSPGLASPYNEQFF	TGTGCCAGTAGTCCTGGACTAGCGTCCCCCTACAATGAGCAGTTCTTC
.	TRBV29-1	TRBJ2-5	13	TRBD1	CSVDRDMGETQYF	TGCAGCGTCGACAGGGATATGGGAGAGACCCAGTACTTC
.	TRBV5-1	TRBJ2-7	13	TRBD1	CASSGGQSYEQYF	TGCGCCAGCAGCGGGGGACAGAGCTACGAGCAGTACTTC
.	TRBV5-5	TRBJ1-5	16	.	CASSFRFGGSNQPQHF	TGTGCCAGCAGCTTTAGATTTGGGGGCAGCAATCAGCCCCAGCATTTT
.	TRBV24-1	TRBJ2-1	13	.	CATSDLGSPEQFF	TGTGCCACCAGTGATTTGGGGTCACCTGAGCAGTTCTTC
.	TRBV6-5	TRBJ2-3	13	.	CASLPTRTDTQYF	TGTGCCAGTTTACCTACACGTACGGATACGCAGTATTTT
.	TRBV6-1	TRBJ2-3	12	.	CASSEALGTQYF	TGTGCCAGCAGTGAAGCGCTCGGTACGCAGTATTTT
.	TRBV6-7	TRBJ2-1	17	.	CASLTTLGPCSYNEQFF	TGTGCCAGCCTCACCACTCTAGGACCCTGCTCCTACAATGAGCAGTTCTTC
few	TRBV15	TRBJ1-1	15	.	CATSQKALPNTEAFF	TGTGCCACGTCACAGAAAGCTCTACCGAACACTGAAGCTTTCTTT
.	TRBV12-3/TRBV12-4	TRBJ2-7	11	.	CASSSTYEQYF	TGTGCCAGCTCTAGCACCTACGAGCAGTACTTC
.	TRBV6-5	TRBJ2-1	15	TRBD2	CASRTLAGGTNEQFF	TGTGCCAGCAGGACCCTAGCGGGAGGTACCAATGAGCAGTTCTTC
.	TRBV7-9	TRBJ2-7	13	.	CASSFQGTYEQYF	TGTGCCAGCAGCTTCCAGGGCACCTACGAGCAGTACTTC
.	TRBV5-4	TRBJ2-7	15	TRBD1	CASSRRDRPTYEQYF	TGTGCCAGCAGCAGGAGGGACAGGCCGACCTACGAGCAGTACTTC
.	TRBV7-2	TRBJ2-3	15	TRBD2	CASSLVAGGWDTQYF	TGTGCCAGCAGCTTAGTGGCGGGGGGCTGGGATACGCAGTATTTT
.	TRBV5-1	TRBJ1-1	13	.	CASRPDSNTEAFF	TGCGCCAGCAGACCGGACAGTAACACTGAAGCTTTCTTT
.	TRBV19	TRBJ2-1	20	TRBD2	CASSPRGGLAGGRWEHEQFF	TGTGCCAGTAGCCCCAGAGGGGGACTAGCGGGAGGGCGTTGGGAGCATGAGCAGTTCTTC
.	TRBV6-4	TRBJ2-7	14	.	CASTSEDRAYEQYF	TGTGCCAGCACCTCCGAAGACAGAGCCTACGAGCAGTACTTC
.	TRBV6-6	TRBJ2-7	14	TRBD1	CASSTGQGTYEQYF	TGTGCCAGCAGTACAGGACAGGGAACCTACGAGCAGTACTTC
.	TRBV11-1	TRBJ2-5	15	TRBD2	CASSLTSGSYETQYF	TGTGCCAGCAGCTTAACTAGCGGGAGCTATGAGACCCAGTACTTC
.	TRBV9	TRBJ1-2	14	.	CASSVNTDSYGYTF	TGTGCCAGCAGCGTAAATACGGACAGTTATGGCTACACCTTC
.	TRBV2	TRBJ2-7	11	.	CASYGVYEQYF	TGTGCCAGCTATGGGGTATACGAGCAGTACTTC
.	TRBV11-1	TRBJ1-2	12	.	CASSLGSYGYTF	TGTGCCAGCAGCTTAGGCAGCTATGGCTACACCTTC
.	TRBV6-5	TRBJ1-4	13	.	CASSPALDRRLFF	TGTGCCAGCAGTCCGGCCCTCGACCGCCGATTGTTTTTT
once	TRBV5-1	TRBJ1-5	18	.	CASSLVPVTDYSNQPQHF	TGCGCCAGCAGCTTGGTTCCGGTTACCGATTATAGCAATCAGCCCCAGCATTTT
.	TRBV9	TRBJ2-2	16	TRBD2	CASSFLAGSGTGELFF	TGTGCCAGCAGCTTCCTAGCGGGGTCGGGGACCGGGGAGCTGTTTTTT